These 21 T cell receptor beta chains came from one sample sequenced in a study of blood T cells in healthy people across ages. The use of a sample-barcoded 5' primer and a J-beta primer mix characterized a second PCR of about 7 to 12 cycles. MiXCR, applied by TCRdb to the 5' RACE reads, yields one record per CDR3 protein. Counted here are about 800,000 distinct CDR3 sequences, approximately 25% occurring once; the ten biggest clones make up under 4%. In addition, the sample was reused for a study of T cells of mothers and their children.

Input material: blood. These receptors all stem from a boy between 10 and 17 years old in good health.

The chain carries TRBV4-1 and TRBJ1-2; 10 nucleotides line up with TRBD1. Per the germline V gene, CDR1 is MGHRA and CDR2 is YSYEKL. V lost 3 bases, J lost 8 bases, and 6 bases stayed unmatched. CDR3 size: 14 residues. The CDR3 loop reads CASSHRDRGVGYTF. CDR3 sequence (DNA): TGCGCCAGCAGCCATCGGGACAGGGGCGTGGGCTACACCTTC.

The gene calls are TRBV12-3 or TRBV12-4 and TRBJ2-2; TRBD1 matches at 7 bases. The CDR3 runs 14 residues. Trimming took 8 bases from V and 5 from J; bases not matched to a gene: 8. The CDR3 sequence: CASFDRVGTGELFF. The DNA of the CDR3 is TGTGCCAGCTTCGACAGGGTTGGTACCGGGGAGCTGTTTTTT.

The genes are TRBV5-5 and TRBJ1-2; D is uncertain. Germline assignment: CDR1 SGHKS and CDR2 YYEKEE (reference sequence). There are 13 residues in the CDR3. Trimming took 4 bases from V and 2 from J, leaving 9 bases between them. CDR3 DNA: TGTGCCAGCAGCACCGCGGTAAACTATGGCTACACCTTC. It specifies CASSTAVNYGYTF.

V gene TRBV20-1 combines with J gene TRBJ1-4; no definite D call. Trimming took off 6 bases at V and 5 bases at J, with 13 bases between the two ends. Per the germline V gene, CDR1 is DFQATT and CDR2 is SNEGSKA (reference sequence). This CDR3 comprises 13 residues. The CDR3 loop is CSAKTYQNEKLFF. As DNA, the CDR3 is TGCAGTGCGAAGACATACCAAAATGAAAAACTGTTTTTT.

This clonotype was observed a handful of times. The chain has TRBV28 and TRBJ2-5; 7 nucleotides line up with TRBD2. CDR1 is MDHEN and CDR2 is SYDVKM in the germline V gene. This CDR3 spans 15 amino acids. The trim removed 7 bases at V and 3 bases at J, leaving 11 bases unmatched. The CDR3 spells CASNHPRAGEETQYF. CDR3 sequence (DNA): TGTGCCAGCAACCACCCTCGGGCGGGAGAAGAGACCCAGTACTTC.

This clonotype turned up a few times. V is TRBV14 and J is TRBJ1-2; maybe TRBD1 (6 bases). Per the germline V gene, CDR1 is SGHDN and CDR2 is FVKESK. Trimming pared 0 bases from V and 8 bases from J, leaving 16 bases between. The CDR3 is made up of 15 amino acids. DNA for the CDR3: TGTGCCAGCAGCCAAGATCTAAGGGGGTTGGGCGGCTACACCTTC. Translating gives CASSQDLRGLGGYTF.

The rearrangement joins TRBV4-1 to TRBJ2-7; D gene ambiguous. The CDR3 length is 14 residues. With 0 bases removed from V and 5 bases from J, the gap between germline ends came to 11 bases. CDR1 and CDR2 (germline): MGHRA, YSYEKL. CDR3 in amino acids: CASSQEVAVNEQYF. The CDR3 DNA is TGCGCCAGCAGCCAAGAAGTGGCAGTTAACGAGCAGTACTTC.

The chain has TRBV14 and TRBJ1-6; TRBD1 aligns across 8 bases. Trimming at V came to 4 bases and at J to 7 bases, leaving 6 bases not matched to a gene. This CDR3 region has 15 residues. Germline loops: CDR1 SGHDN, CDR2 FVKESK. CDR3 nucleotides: TGTGCCAGCAGCCGGCGGACAGGGAACAATTCACCCCTCCACTTT. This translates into CASSRRTGNNSPLHF.

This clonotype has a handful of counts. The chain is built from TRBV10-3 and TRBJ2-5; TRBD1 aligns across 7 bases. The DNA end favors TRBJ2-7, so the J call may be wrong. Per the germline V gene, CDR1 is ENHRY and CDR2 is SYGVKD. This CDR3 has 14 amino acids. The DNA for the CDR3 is TGTGCCATCAGTGCTTCTCAGGGGGCCTACGAGCAGTACTTC. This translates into CAISASQGAYEQYF.

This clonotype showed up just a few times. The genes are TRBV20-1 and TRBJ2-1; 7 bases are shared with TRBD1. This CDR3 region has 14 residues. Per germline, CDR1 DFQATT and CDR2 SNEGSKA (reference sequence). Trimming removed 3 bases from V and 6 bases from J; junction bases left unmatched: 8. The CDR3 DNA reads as TGCAGTGCTAGCCCGAGGGGGCGCCCCAATGAGCAGTTCTTC. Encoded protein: CSASPRGRPNEQFF.

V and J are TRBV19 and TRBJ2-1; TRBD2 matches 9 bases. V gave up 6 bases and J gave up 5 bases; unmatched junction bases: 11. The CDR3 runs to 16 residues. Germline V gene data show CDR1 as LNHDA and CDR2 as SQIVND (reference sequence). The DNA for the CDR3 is TGTGCCAGTAGCTTAATCCCGGGACTAGCAAACAATGAGCAGTTCTTC. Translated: CASSLIPGLANNEQFF.

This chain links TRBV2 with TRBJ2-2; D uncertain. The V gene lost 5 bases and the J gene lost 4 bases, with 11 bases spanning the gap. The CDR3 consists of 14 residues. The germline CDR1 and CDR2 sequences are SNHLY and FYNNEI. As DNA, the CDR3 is TGTGCCAGCAGTTTCGGAGAGCTCACCGGGGAGCTGTTTTTT. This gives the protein CASSFGELTGELFF.

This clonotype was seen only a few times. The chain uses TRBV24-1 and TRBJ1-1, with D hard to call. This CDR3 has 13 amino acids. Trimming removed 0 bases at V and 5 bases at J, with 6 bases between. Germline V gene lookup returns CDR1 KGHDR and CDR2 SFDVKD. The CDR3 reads CATSDLGWTEAFF. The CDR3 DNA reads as TGTGCCACCAGTGATTTGGGGTGGACTGAAGCTTTCTTT.

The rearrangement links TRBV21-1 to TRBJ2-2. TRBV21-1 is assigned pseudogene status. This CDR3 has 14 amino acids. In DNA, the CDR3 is TGTGCCAGCAGCAAAGAGGGTATGGGCGGGGAGCTGTTTTTT. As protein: CASSKEGMGGELFF.

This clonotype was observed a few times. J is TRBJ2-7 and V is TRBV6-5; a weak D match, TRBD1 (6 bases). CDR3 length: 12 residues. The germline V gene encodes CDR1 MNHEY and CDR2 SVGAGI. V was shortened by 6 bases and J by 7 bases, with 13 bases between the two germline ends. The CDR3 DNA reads TGTGCCAGCAGGGCGTGGGGGCAAGAGCAGTACTTC. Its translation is CASRAWGQEQYF.

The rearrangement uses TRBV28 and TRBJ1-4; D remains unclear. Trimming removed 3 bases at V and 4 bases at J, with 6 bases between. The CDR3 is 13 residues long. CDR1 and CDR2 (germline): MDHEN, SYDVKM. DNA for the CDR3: TGTGCCAGCAGTTTTGTGATTAATGAAAAACTGTTTTTT. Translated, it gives CASSFVINEKLFF.

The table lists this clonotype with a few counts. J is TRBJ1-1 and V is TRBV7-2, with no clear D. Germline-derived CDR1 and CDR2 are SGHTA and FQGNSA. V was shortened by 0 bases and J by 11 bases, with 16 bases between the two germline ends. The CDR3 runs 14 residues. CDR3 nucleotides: TGTGCCAGCAGCTTAGCGGGTAAGGCGCTGAGTGCTTTCTTT. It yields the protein CASSLAGKALSAFF.

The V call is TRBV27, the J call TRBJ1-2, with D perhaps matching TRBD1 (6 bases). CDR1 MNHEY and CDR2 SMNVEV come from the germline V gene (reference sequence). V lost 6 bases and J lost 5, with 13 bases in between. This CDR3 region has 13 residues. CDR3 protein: CASRGRQGYGYTF. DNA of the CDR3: TGTGCCAGCAGGGGACGTCAGGGGTATGGCTACACCTTC.

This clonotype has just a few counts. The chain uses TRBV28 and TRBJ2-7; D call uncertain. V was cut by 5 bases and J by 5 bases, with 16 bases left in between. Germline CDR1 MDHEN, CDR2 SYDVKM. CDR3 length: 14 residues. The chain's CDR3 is CASSKTYLADEQYF. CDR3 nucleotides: TGTGCCAGCAGTAAGACCTACCTCGCGGACGAGCAGTACTTC.

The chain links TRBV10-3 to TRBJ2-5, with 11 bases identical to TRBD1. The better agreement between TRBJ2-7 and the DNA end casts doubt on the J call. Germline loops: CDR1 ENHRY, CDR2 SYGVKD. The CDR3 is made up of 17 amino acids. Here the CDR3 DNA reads TGTGCCATCAGTGAGTCGAGGGGGACAGGGGGGCCCTACGAGCAGTACTTC. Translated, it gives CAISESRGTGGPYEQYF.

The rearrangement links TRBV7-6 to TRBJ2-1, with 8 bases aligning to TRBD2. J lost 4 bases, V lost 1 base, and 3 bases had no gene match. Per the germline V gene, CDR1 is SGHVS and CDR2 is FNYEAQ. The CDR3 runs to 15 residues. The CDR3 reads CASSLGSGTYNEQFF. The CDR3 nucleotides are TGTGCCAGCAGCTTAGGTAGCGGGACGTACAATGAGCAGTTCTTC.